Listed below are T cell receptor beta chains from one sample, sequenced in a study of T-cell reconstitution after alpha-beta-depleted transplantation in children. TCRdb called the PCR reads again in MiXCR, with one record for every CDR3 protein. The table lists under 350,000 distinct CDR3 sequences, 9.9% of them singletons, with 10% in the top ten. The sample here was PBMCs from the stem cell graft donor, taken from the stem cell graft. These receptors originate from a human donor who donated a stem cell graft to a child with SCID. Both conserved end residues are part of each CDR3. The order of the fields is V gene, clone size, J gene, D gene, CDR3 length, CDR3 protein, CDR3 DNA. The D gene is left open where the match is weak. Expanded clones get a size class; other rows say once, few or many, or leave the size out.

V: TRBV6-5
size: NA
J: TRBJ1-2
D: NA
length: 12
CDR3: CASSYLGGGYTF
DNA: TGTGCCAGCAGTTACCTGGGGGGTGGCTACACCTTC

V: TRBV13
size: few
J: TRBJ1-6
D: TRBD1
length: 15
CDR3: CASSSTGGKGSPLHF
DNA: TGTGCCAGCAGCTCGACAGGGGGCAAGGGTTCACCCCTCCACTTT

V: TRBV10-3
size: few
J: TRBJ2-4
D: NA
length: 13
CDR3: CAISEKHGNIQYF
DNA: TGTGCCATCAGTGAGAAGCATGGGAACATTCAGTACTTC

V: TRBV5-1
size: many
J: TRBJ1-4
D: NA
length: 15
CDR3: CASSLGDLEREKLFF
DNA: TGCGCCAGCAGCTTGGGGGACCTCGAACGCGAAAAACTGTTTTTT

V: TRBV5-1
size: few
J: TRBJ1-6
D: NA
length: 15
CDR3: CASREGDRYNSPLHF
DNA: TGCGCCAGCAGGGAAGGGGATAGGTATAATTCACCCCTCCACTTT

V: TRBV20-1
size: NA
J: TRBJ1-1
D: TRBD1
length: 15
CDR3: CSASGQGASDTEAFF
DNA: TGCAGTGCTAGTGGTCAGGGGGCCTCGGACACTGAAGCTTTCTTT

V: TRBV9
size: NA
J: TRBJ1-2
D: TRBD1
length: 16
CDR3: CASSSSSTGANYGYTF
DNA: TGTGCCAGCAGCTCGTCCTCCACAGGGGCCAACTATGGCTACACCTTC

V: TRBV7-9
size: many
J: TRBJ1-1
D: NA
length: 14
CDR3: CASSLERGGSEAFF
DNA: TGTGCCAGCAGCTTAGAAAGGGGGGGCAGTGAAGCTTTCTTT

V: TRBV6-1
size: NA
J: TRBJ2-3
D: NA
length: 15
CDR3: CASSRQPLGTDTQYF
DNA: TGTGCCAGCAGCAGACAGCCGCTGGGCACAGATACGCAGTATTTT

V: TRBV7-6
size: NA
J: TRBJ2-1
D: TRBD1
length: 13
CDR3: CASSFAGGNEQFF
DNA: TGTGCCAGCAGCTTTGCAGGGGGCAATGAGCAGTTCTTC

V: TRBV5-1
size: NA
J: TRBJ2-3
D: TRBD1
length: 18
CDR3: CASTAPGPGQGVTDTQYF
DNA: TGCGCCAGCACCGCCCCCGGCCCGGGACAGGGAGTCACAGATACGCAGTATTTT

V: TRBV10-1
size: NA
J: TRBJ2-1
D: TRBD1
length: 16
CDR3: CASSGFRDRGRNEQFF
DNA: TGCGCCAGCAGTGGTTTCAGGGACAGGGGGCGCAATGAGCAGTTCTTC

V: TRBV7-9
size: NA
J: TRBJ1-6
D: NA
length: 11
CDR3: CASSYGSPLHF
DNA: TGTGCCAGCAGCTACGGTTCACCCCTCCACTTT

V: TRBV7-2
size: NA
J: TRBJ2-5
D: TRBD2
length: 17
CDR3: CASSSLTSGEGGETQYF
DNA: TGTGCCAGCAGCTCCCTGACTAGCGGGGAAGGAGGAGAGACCCAGTACTTC

V: TRBV7-9
size: many
J: TRBJ1-1
D: NA
length: 14
CDR3: CASSFQEMNTEAFF
DNA: TGTGCCAGCAGCTTTCAGGAGATGAACACTGAAGCTTTCTTT

V: TRBV20-1
size: NA
J: TRBJ1-3
D: NA
length: 15
CDR3: CSARYEGWPGNTIYF
DNA: TGCAGTGCTAGATACGAGGGGTGGCCTGGAAACACCATATATTTT

V: TRBV20-1
size: NA
J: TRBJ2-7
D: TRBD2
length: 14
CDR3: CSARTGTTFDEQYF
DNA: TGCAGTGCTAGGACCGGGACTACCTTCGACGAGCAGTACTTC

V: TRBV24-1
size: NA
J: TRBJ2-5
D: NA
length: 14
CDR3: CATSVNRLQETQYF
DNA: TGTGCCACCAGTGTTAACCGACTACAAGAGACCCAGTACTTC

V: TRBV10-3
size: few
J: TRBJ2-7
D: TRBD1
length: 15
CDR3: CAIRPTGTGHYEQYF
DNA: TGTGCCATCAGGCCAACCGGGACAGGCCACTACGAGCAGTACTTC

V: TRBV20-1
size: NA
J: TRBJ2-1
D: NA
length: 15
CDR3: CSARARDSSYNEQFF
DNA: TGCAGTGCTAGAGCCCGCGACAGCTCCTACAATGAGCAGTTCTTC

V: TRBV20-1
size: many
J: TRBJ2-3
D: TRBD2
length: 16
CDR3: CSAPGLAGGQGDTQYF
DNA: TGCAGTGCTCCGGGACTAGCGGGGGGGCAAGGAGATACGCAGTATTTT

V: TRBV5-1
size: few
J: TRBJ2-5
D: TRBD2
length: 15
CDR3: CASTLLLSGGGLQYF
DNA: TGCGCCAGCACCCTACTCCTTAGCGGGGGGGGCTTGCAGTACTTC

V: TRBV1
size: NA
J: TRBJ2-1
D: NA
length: 14
CDR3: CTSSQVFGANEQFF
DNA: TGCACCAGCAGCCAAGTTTTCGGGGCCAATGAGCAGTTCTTC

V: TRBV5-1
size: few
J: TRBJ2-7
D: NA
length: 16
CDR3: CASSSAPPADVVEQYF
DNA: TGCGCCAGCAGCTCCGCACCTCCCGCTGACGTTGTGGAGCAGTACTTC

V: TRBV7-8
size: few
J: TRBJ2-7
D: TRBD1
length: 15
CDR3: CASSSRDRISYEQYF
DNA: TGTGCCAGCAGCTCAAGGGACAGGATCTCCTACGAGCAGTACTTC

V: TRBV12-3/TRBV12-4
size: few
J: TRBJ1-5
D: NA
length: 14
CDR3: CASSLAMGNQPQHF
DNA: TGTGCCAGCAGTTTAGCGATGGGGAATCAGCCCCAGCATTTT

V: TRBV19
size: few
J: TRBJ2-7
D: NA
length: 12
CDR3: CASSEHNYEQYF
DNA: TGTGCCAGTAGTGAACACAACTACGAGCAGTACTTC

V: TRBV12-3/TRBV12-4
size: few
J: TRBJ2-1
D: TRBD2
length: 15
CDR3: CASSGLAVNYNEQFF
DNA: TGTGCCAGCAGCGGTCTAGCGGTGAACTACAATGAGCAGTTCTTC

V: TRBV5-1
size: NA
J: TRBJ2-5
D: NA
length: 15
CDR3: CASSLERGAHETQYF
DNA: TGCGCCAGCAGCTTGGAACGGGGGGCTCATGAGACCCAGTACTTC